This TCR beta chain was documented in a study of regulatory T cells in long-lasting Graves disease. The germline gives CDR1 MNHEY, CDR2 SVGEGT. CDR3 length equals 14 residues. Time point defined: persistent/refractory GD, antithyroid drugs over 5 years with positive TRAb. There was RNA extracted from PBMCs, and the TCR library was made from it. Only a few counts were recorded for this clonotype. The germline gene is not matched at one end of the junction; a read error may be the cause. Arm-PCR of CDR3 regions and iRepertoire HTBI primers were used to build TCR beta libraries. TCRdb ran MiXCR on the multiplex PCR reads and lists one entry per CDR3 protein. This table has hundreds of thousands of distinct CDR3 sequences, roughly 21% appearing once.

The sequenced sample was peripheral blood mononuclear cells (PBMCs), obtained when the disease was refractory, from a patient treated with antithyroid drugs. The sequence derives from a female donor with Graves disease. The rearrangement uses TRBV6-2 or TRBV6-3 and TRBJ2-7; weak D call: TRBD2 (7 bases). CDR3 sequence: CASSEGGTSYEQYF. The CDR3 DNA is TGTGCCAGCAGTGAGGGGGGGACCTCCTACGAACAGTACTTC.